This T cell receptor beta chain stems from a study of T cells expressing NK-cell markers. Study as a whole: Sequencing covered eight donors, seven HCMV-seropositive and one seronegative. Overall study results and limits: Whether expanded NKG2C+ T cell clones were HCMV specific stayed uncertain. In five or six donors, dominant NKG2C+ clonotypes were roughly 1.0-7.0% of CD8+ T cells.

Of note for this clonotype: Its antigen is not known.

TCRdb reanalyzed the 5' RACE reads and collapses them to one entry per CDR3 protein, without DNA. The sample table includes 440,000 or so distinct CDR3 sequences. The receptor was derived from a woman aged 18-69 years in good health. The sample was blood T cells: a sorted CD56 or NKG2C T cell subset, CD4+ or CD8+ T cells, or bulk PBMC T cells (not recorded which).

The CDR3: CASSLGQVNIQYF. The genes are TRBV12-3 or TRBV12-4 and TRBJ2-4. The CDR3 consists of 13 residues.